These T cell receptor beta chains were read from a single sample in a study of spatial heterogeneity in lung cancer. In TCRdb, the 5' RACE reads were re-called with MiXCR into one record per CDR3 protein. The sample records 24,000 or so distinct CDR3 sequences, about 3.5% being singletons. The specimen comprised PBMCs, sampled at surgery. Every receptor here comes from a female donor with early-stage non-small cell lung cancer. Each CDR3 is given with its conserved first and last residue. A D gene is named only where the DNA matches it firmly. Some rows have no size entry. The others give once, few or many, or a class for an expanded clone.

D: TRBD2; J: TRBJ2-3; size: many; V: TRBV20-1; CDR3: CSARDLREGSTDTQYF; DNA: TGCAGTGCTAGAGATCTGCGGGAGGGCAGCACAGATACGCAGTATTTT
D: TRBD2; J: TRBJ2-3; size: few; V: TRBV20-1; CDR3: CSARQGLAGGGLDTQYF; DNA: TGCAGTGCTAGGCAGGGGCTAGCGGGAGGTGGTCTAGATACGCAGTATTTT
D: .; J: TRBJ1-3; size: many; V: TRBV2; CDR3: CASSEGGRGNTIYF; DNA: TGTGCCAGCAGTGAAGGGGGGCGAGGAAACACCATATATTTT
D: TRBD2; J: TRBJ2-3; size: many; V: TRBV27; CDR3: CASSFGTRYTQYF; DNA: TGTGCCAGCAGTTTTGGGACTAGATATACGCAGTATTTT
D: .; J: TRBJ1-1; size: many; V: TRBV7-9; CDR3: CASSFSGGDTEAFF; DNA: TGTGCCAGCAGCTTCTCCGGGGGGGACACTGAAGCTTTCTTT
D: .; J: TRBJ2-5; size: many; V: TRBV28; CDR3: CASSLQGTNQETQYF; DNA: TGTGCCAGCAGTTTACAGGGGACGAACCAAGAGACCCAGTACTTC
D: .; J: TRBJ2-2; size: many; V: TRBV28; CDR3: CASSPLDKTNTGELFF; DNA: TGTGCCAGCAGTCCATTAGACAAAACGAACACCGGGGAGCTGTTTTTT
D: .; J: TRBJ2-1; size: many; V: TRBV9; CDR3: CASSLGSGYNEQFF; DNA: TGTGCCAGCAGCCTCGGTAGTGGATACAATGAGCAGTTCTTC
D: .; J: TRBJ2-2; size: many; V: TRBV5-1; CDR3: CASSLRGDTGELFF; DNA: TGCGCCAGCAGCCTCAGGGGCGACACCGGGGAGCTGTTTTTT
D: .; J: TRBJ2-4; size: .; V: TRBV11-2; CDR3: CASSLPVADKNIQYF; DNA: TGTGCCAGCAGCTTACCCGTTGCGGACAAAAACATTCAGTACTTC
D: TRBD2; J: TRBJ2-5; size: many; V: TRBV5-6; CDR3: CASSFRTRSETQYF; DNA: TGTGCCAGCAGCTTCAGGACTAGATCGGAGACCCAGTACTTC
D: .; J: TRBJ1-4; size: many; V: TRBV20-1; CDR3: CSAINTTNEKLFF; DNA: TGCAGTGCTATCAATACAACTAATGAAAAACTGTTTTTT
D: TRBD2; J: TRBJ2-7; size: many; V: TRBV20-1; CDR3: CSARDETSGSFHEQYF; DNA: TGCAGTGCTAGGGATGAAACTAGCGGGAGTTTCCACGAGCAGTACTTC
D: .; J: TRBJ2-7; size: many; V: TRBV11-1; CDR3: CASGGFSYEQYF; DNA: TGTGCCAGCGGAGGATTTTCCTACGAGCAGTACTTC
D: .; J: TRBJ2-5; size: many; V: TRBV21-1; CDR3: CASSKVREYQETQYF; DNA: TGTGCCAGCAGCAAAGTCAGGGAATACCAAGAGACCCAGTACTTC
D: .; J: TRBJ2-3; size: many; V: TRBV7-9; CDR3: CASSLDIATDTQYF; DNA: TGTGCCAGCAGCTTAGACATCGCCACAGATACGCAGTATTTT
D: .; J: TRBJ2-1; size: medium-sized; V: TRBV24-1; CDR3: CATSDESSGF; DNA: TGTGCCACCAGTGATGAAAGTAGTGGTTTC
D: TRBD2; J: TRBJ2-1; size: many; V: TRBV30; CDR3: CAWSWGRDEQFF; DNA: TGTGCCTGGAGTTGGGGGAGGGATGAGCAGTTCTTC
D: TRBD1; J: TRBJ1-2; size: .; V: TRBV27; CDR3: CASSWRGRAFNGYTF; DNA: TGTGCCAGCAGTTGGAGGGGGCGCGCGTTCAATGGCTACACCTTC
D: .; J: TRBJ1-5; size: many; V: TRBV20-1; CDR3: CSAGGSGHQPQHF; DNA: TGCAGTGCGGGTGGGTCGGGGCATCAGCCCCAGCATTTT
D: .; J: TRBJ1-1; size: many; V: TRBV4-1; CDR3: CASSRTLGVRGNTEAFF; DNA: TGCGCCAGCAGCCGCACCCTGGGCGTAAGGGGGAACACTGAAGCTTTCTTT
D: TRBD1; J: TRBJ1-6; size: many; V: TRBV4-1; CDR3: CASSRSAVQGGSPLHF; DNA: TGCGCCAGCAGCCGGTCGGCGGTCCAGGGGGGTTCACCCCTCCACTTT
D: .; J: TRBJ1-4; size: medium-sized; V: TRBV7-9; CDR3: CASFGREEKLFF; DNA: TGTGCCAGCTTCGGACGGGAGGAAAAACTGTTTTTT
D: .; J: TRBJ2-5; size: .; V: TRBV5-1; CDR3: CASSLVGYQETQYF; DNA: TGCGCCAGCAGCTTGGTGGGGTATCAAGAGACCCAGTACTTC
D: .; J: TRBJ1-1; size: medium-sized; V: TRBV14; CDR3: CASSQSPGGKAFF; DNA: TGTGCCAGCAGCCAATCCCCGGGGGGGAAAGCTTTCTTT
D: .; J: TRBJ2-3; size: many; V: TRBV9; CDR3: CASSVVGLTDTQYF; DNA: TGTGCCAGCAGCGTAGTGGGCCTCACAGATACGCAGTATTTT
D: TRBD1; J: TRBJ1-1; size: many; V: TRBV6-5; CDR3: CASSYRIQGDTEAFF; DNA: TGTGCCAGCAGTTACCGAATTCAGGGGGACACTGAAGCTTTCTTT
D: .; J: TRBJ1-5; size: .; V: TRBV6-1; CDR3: CASSASRTNNQPQHF; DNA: TGTGCCAGTAGCGCCTCGAGGACAAACAATCAGCCCCAGCATTTT
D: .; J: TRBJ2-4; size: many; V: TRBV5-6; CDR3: CASTLGGGTDIQYF; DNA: TGTGCCAGCACCCTAGGGGGGGGAACGGACATTCAGTACTTC
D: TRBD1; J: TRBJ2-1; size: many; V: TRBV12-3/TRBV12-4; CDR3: CASRGDRGGYNEQFF; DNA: TGTGCCAGCAGAGGGGACAGGGGTGGATACAATGAGCAGTTCTTC
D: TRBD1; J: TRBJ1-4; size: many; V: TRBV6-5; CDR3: CASSYGQGVNEKLFF; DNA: TGTGCCAGCAGTTACGGGCAGGGGGTTAATGAAAAACTGTTTTTT
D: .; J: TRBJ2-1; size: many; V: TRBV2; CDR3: CASSEQVGEQFF; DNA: TGTGCCAGCAGTGAGCAAGTCGGTGAGCAGTTCTTC
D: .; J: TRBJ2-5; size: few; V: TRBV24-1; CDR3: CATSETEPRTQYF; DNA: TGTGCCACCAGTGAGACGGAACCCCGGACCCAGTACTTC
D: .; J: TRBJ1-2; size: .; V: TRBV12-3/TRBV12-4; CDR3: CASTLAGSGYTF; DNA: TGTGCCAGCACCCTCGCAGGTTCTGGCTACACCTTC
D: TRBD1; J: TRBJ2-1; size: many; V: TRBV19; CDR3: CATGTGRIYNEQFF; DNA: TGTGCCACAGGGACAGGGCGGATCTACAATGAGCAGTTCTTC